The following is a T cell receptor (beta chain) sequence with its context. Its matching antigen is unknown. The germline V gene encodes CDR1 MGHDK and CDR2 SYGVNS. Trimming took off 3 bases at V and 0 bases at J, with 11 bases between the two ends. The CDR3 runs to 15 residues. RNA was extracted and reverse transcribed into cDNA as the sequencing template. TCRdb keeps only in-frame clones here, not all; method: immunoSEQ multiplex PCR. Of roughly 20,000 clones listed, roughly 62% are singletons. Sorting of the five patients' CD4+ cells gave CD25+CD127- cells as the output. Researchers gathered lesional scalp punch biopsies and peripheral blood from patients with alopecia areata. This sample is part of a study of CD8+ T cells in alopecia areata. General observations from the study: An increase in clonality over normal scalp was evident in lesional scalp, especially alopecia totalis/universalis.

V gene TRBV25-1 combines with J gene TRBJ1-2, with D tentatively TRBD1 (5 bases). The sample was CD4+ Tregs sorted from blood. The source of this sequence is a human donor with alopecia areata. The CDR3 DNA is TGTGCCAGCAGTGACAACAGGATTTCTAACTATGGCTACACCTTC. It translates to CASSDNRISNYGYTF.